The 15 T cell receptor beta chains below were found in one sample sequenced in a study of metastatic and nonmetastatic thyroid tumors. All patients were treatment-naive before thyroid surgery. TCRdb reanalyzed the PCR reads with MiXCR. Among fewer than 25,000 clones listed, 18% were seen once. The sequenced material came from adjacent normal tissue. Receptors were obtained from a male donor with papillary thyroid cancer or a benign thyroid nodule (not recorded which). Some clones in this sample may be carry-over from other donors' samples.

This clone has a count of ten or more. This chain connects TRBV5-4 to TRBJ2-7; 7 bases agree with TRBD1. Germline CDR1 is SGHNT and CDR2 is YYREEE (reference sequence). This CDR3 has 12 amino acids. J was trimmed by 12 bases and V by 2 bases; bases with no gene match: 8. The CDR3 loop reads CASSFDRVYWYV. CDR3 nucleotides: TGTGCCAGCAGCTTCGACAGGGTTTATTGGTACGTC.

This clone was picked up many times. V usage is TRBV5-6 and J usage is TRBJ1-1; 12 bases map to TRBD1. Germline values: CDR1 SGHDT, CDR2 YYEEEE. The CDR3 spans 17 residues. With V trimmed by 2 bases and J by 4 bases, 9 bases remained unmatched. In DNA, the CDR3 is TGTGCCAGCAGCTTCGAGGGACAGGGGGCTAGGAGCACTGAAGCTTTCTTT. Encoded protein: CASSFEGQGARSTEAFF.

This clone was observed at least ten times. This may be a read error: a much more frequent sequence differs by one nucleotide. This chain uses TRBV27 with TRBJ2-7; 8 bases line up with TRBD1. Germline V gives CDR1 MNHEY, CDR2 SMNVEV (reference sequence). The CDR3 covers 14 residues. CDR3 nucleotides: TGTGCCAGCAGTTTGGCCAGGGGGCCCTACGGGCAGTACTTC. This translates into CASSLARGPYGQYF.

This clone was seen ten or more times. The rearrangement links TRBV20-1 to TRBJ2-5, with 9 bases fitting TRBD2. This CDR3 is built from 16 residues. V lost 0 bases, J lost 5 bases, and 10 bases stayed unmatched. From germline, CDR1 is DFQATT and CDR2 SNEGSKA (reference sequence). CDR3 in DNA: TGCAGTGCTAGAGATCTGGGAGTAGCGGGAGAGGAGACCCAGTACTTC. Amino acids: CSARDLGVAGEETQYF.

This clone has a count of ten or more. This rearrangement joins TRBV20-1 to TRBJ2-3; no clear D gene. Per the germline V gene, CDR1 is DFQATT and CDR2 is SNEGSKA (reference sequence). The CDR3 totals 13 residues. Trimming took off 6 bases at V and 0 bases at J, with 10 bases between the two ends. The CDR3 bases are TGCAGTGCCTCAGACGGGAGCACAGATACGCAGTATTTT. Translation: CSASDGSTDTQYF.

This clone was observed at least ten times. The chain couples TRBV9 to TRBJ1-2, with 8 bases identical to TRBD1. The V and J ends lost 2 bases and 3 bases, in that order; junction bases with no gene match: 0. The germline gives CDR1 SGDLS, CDR2 YYNGEE. This CDR3 comprises 13 residues. The CDR3 bases are TGTGCCAGCAGCGTGGGACAGGACTATGGCTACACCTTC. It is translated as CASSVGQDYGYTF.

This chain joins TRBV30 and TRBJ1-5, with 9 bases that match TRBD1. Unmatched junction bases numbered 4, after V lost 0 bases and J lost 4 bases. This CDR3 has 15 residues. CDR1 is GTSNPN and CDR2 is SVGIG in the germline V gene (reference sequence). The CDR3 reads CAWSVQGAPNQPQHF. DNA of the CDR3: TGTGCCTGGAGTGTACAGGGGGCCCCGAATCAGCCCCAGCATTTT.

This clone came up many times. At one boundary the junction diverges from the germline segment, which might be a read error. This same CDR3 is encoded by further DNA sequences in the sample. The chain carries TRBV2 and TRBJ1-5; 9 bases align to TRBD1. Germline V lookup: CDR1 SNHLY, CDR2 FYNNEI. There are 14 residues in the CDR3. CDR3: CASRQGAGNQPQHF. The CDR3 bases are TGTGCCAGCAGACAGGGGGCTGGCAATCAGCCTCAGCATTTT.

This clone ranks as medium-sized. At one of its ends the junction is not consistent with the germline gene, which may arise from a read error. The chain couples TRBV7-7 to TRBJ2-1; 8 positions match TRBD2. The CDR3 spans 12 residues. Germline V gene data show CDR1 as SSHAT and CDR2 as FNYEAQ (reference sequence). The CDR3 DNA sequence: TGTGCTAGCAGCAACCAGCGGGGGCAGCAGTTCTTC. Its protein product is CASSNQRGQQFF.

The rearrangement links TRBV2 to TRBJ2-1; the D gene is possibly TRBD2 (7 bases). Germline CDR1 and CDR2: SNHLY and FYNNEI. This CDR3 region has 15 residues. V lost 7 bases to trimming and J lost 13 bases, with 26 bases between them. CDR3 nucleotide sequence: TGTGCCAGCATTGTCGATGGGGGGGCCTACAATTATCAGTTCTTC. Protein: CASIVDGGAYNYQFF.

In this sample, this clone turned up many times. A read error may explain this, as a much larger clone is one base away. The same CDR3 also results from other DNA sequences found in this sample. The J gene is TRBJ2-7, the V gene TRBV2, with a tentative D call TRBD2 (6 bases). With 8 bases removed from V and 1 base from J, the gap between germline ends came to 12 bases. CDR1 SNHLY and CDR2 FYNNEI come from the germline V gene. This CDR3 region has 13 residues. This chain's CDR3 is CASGPRGSYEQYF. The DNA for the CDR3 is TGTGCCAGCGGGCCCCGGGGGTCCTACGAGCAGTACTTC.

This clone ranks as medium-sized. J is TRBJ1-2 and V is TRBV28; the D is unclear. Germline V CDR1 and CDR2: MDHEN, SYDVKM. The germline V and J ends were trimmed by 6 bases and 4 bases, with 3 bases remaining between them. The CDR3 is made up of 10 amino acids. This chain's CDR3 is CASRGYGYTF. The CDR3 DNA reads TGTGCCAGCAGGGGCTATGGCTACACCTTC.

This clone was picked up many times. The chain uses TRBV12-3 or TRBV12-4 and TRBJ2-4, with 8 bases lining up with TRBD1. The CDR3 runs to 20 residues. Trimming took 5 bases from V and 0 from J; bases not matched to a gene: 18. CDR3 bases: TGTGCCAGCAGTCGTGGGCCGGGACAGGAAATGGCGAGAGCCAAAAACATTCAGTACTTC. Amino acid sequence: CASSRGPGQEMARAKNIQYF.

V usage is TRBV28 and J usage is TRBJ2-1, with 9 bases that match TRBD1. The ends lost 3 bases at V and 6 bases at J; junction bases unmatched: 12. Per the germline V gene, CDR1 is MDHEN and CDR2 is SYDVKM. This CDR3 contains 17 residues. For the CDR3, the DNA is TGTGCCAGCAGTTTGAACGCAGGGACAGGGATTGCCAATGAGCAGTTCTTC. As protein: CASSLNAGTGIANEQFF.

The CDR3 DNA sequence: TGTGCCAGCAGCCCCGGACCCACGACGGGGGTGGGGGAGCTGTTTTTT. Its translation: CASSPGPTTGVGELFF. The gene calls are TRBV6-1 and TRBJ2-2, with a possible D match to TRBD2 (6 bases). The CDR3 contains 16 residues. V lost 6 bases and J lost 8, with 22 bases in between. Per germline, CDR1 MNHNS and CDR2 SASEGT.